Listed below are T cell receptor beta chains from one sample, sequenced in a study of Tregs in tolerant kidney transplant recipients. Only in-frame clones appear in the TCRdb table, and some are missing; sequencing was by immunoSEQ multiplex PCR. The top ten clones hold approximately 7% of a sample with 2,900 or so clones, around 41% of them seen once. Their specific antigens are unknown. The sequencing input was Tregs from blood grown in culture. The receptor set was obtained from a human donor in good health. Both conserved end residues are part of each CDR3. Rows give clone size only sometimes, using once, few, many, or a class for an expanded clone.

j_gene,abundance,v_gene,CDR3aa
TRBJ1-2,.,TRBV6-5,CASRSSGGSGGYTF
TRBJ2-3,.,TRBV5-1,CASSLQNRPGTQYF
TRBJ1-1,.,TRBV19,CASSITTGLPEAFF
TRBJ2-7,.,TRBV6-5,CASSLLGRGSYEQYF
TRBJ2-3,medium-sized,TRBV6-6,CASSYQLVSLTDTQYF
TRBJ2-7,.,TRBV6-5,CASRTGPLYEQYF
TRBJ2-7,.,TRBV10-3,CAISEGQHLSEQYF
TRBJ1-2,once,TRBV19,CASSIAANYGYTF
TRBJ1-4,few,TRBV9,CASSPPGGLGEKLFF
TRBJ1-5,.,TRBV6-6,CASRPTLRGPQHF
TRBJ1-1,.,TRBV6-1,CASSVVKLVDTEAFF
TRBJ2-5,few,TRBV5-4,CASSLGRQKETQYF
TRBJ2-7,large,TRBV5-4,CASSLGTGTGRYEQYF
TRBJ2-7,medium-sized,TRBV4-2,CASSQEGGSAYEQYF
TRBJ2-1,few,TRBV11-3,CASSSLGGGTNEQFF
TRBJ2-1,.,TRBV15,CATSRDPGGYNEQFF
TRBJ2-5,.,TRBV7-9,CASSRTGQETQYF
TRBJ2-2,.,TRBV6-5,CASSYGGVANTGELFF
TRBJ2-3,.,TRBV19,CASSARTSGIGTDTQYF
TRBJ2-7,.,TRBV5-1,CASSTGLASSYEQYF
TRBJ2-2,medium-sized,TRBV5-1,CASSLDSGLNTGELFF
TRBJ2-3,few,TRBV4-1,CASSQDRTSGRVNTQYF
TRBJ2-2,medium-sized,TRBV5-6,CASSLGLGQNTGELFF
TRBJ2-3,.,TRBV5-1,CASSLGRGWRTDTQYF
TRBJ2-7,few,TRBV2,CASSEAHGQGVYEQYF
TRBJ2-3,few,TRBV5-1,CASSLGGYRATDTQYF
TRBJ2-7,medium-sized,TRBV18,CASSPGDRGLSYEQYF
TRBJ1-2,few,TRBV5-1,CASSDRTGVYGYTF
TRBJ2-1,medium-sized,TRBV18,CASSEQGPINEQFF
TRBJ1-6,.,TRBV6-6,CASSALGGEALHF
TRBJ1-5,.,TRBV4-2,CASSQAARGLGGNQPQHF
TRBJ2-7,.,TRBV6-6,CAVRTGGLREQYF
TRBJ2-5,few,TRBV11-1,CASSLVWGRQETQYF
TRBJ1-2,few,TRBV19,CASSAGQWYGYTF
TRBJ2-7,once,TRBV7-3,CASSPQGGGGYEQYF
TRBJ1-1,.,TRBV6-5,CASRQGHTEAFF
TRBJ2-1,few,TRBV18,CASSRSTGRGTNEQFF
TRBJ1-5,.,TRBV6-5,CASSRAERNQPQHF
TRBJ2-1,medium-sized,TRBV5-1,CASSGSGGPIDNEQFF
TRBJ1-1,.,TRBV5-1,CASSLRQGHTEAFF
TRBJ1-2,medium-sized,TRBV9,CASSFSPGIGYTF
TRBJ2-5,.,TRBV2,CASMRTGFGQETQYF
TRBJ2-2,.,TRBV7-6,CASSLGLAALAGELFF
TRBJ2-4,.,TRBV18,CASSPQVALAKNIQYF
TRBJ2-7,few,TRBV19,CASSIVAGEGYEQYF
TRBJ1-2,.,TRBV6-5,CASSPGRASGYTF
TRBJ1-6,few,TRBV6-5,CASSQYSNSPLHF
TRBJ1-1,.,TRBV18,CASSLSGAGTEAFF
TRBJ1-1,medium-sized,TRBV28,CASSSRLNTEAFF
TRBJ2-1,.,TRBV6-1,CASERGGTYNEQFF
TRBJ2-6,.,TRBV18,CASSPRQGYGANVLTF
TRBJ1-5,few,TRBV15,CATRGGGNSNQPQHF
TRBJ1-1,.,TRBV6-5,CASRKGSMNTEAFF
TRBJ1-4,.,TRBV5-1,CASSPTGNGEKLFF
TRBJ2-2,once,TRBV6-5,CASSYRGTGGTGELFF
TRBJ1-3,.,TRBV6-6,CASSPRQGVRNTIYF
TRBJ2-7,few,TRBV9,CASSETGTSGYEQYF
TRBJ1-3,.,TRBV9,CASSTTGYSGNTIYF
TRBJ1-1,large,TRBV20-1,CSALQNTEAFF